The 14 T cell receptor beta chains in this list originate from one sample, sequenced in a study of blood T cell repertoires in COVID-19 (dated by TCRdb to 2020 to 2022). Libraries were made using the immunoSEQ multiplex PCR assay. The immuneACCESS repertoire file appears here via TCRdb, limited to in-frame rearrangements. These files lack a portion of the clones; in checked studies, under half of the deficit traces to unresolved V genes, and the cause of the others is not known. Within this sample are roughly 43,000 clones, with roughly 85% of them counted one time only. In total, the top ten clones hold more than 4% of the sample. Sequencing used peripheral blood. The receptors originated from a woman in her 70s with acute or convalescent COVID-19.

The V call is TRBV7-2, the J call TRBJ2-1; TRBD2 is a possible D gene (5 bases). Germline V gene sequence: CDR1 SGHTA, CDR2 FQGNSA. The V end was cut by 0 bases, the J end by 6 bases, with 9 bases between. The CDR3 covers 14 residues. CDR3 DNA sequence: TGTGCCAGCAGCTTAGCGGCGGGCCGCAATGAGCAGTTCTTC. This encodes CASSLAAGRNEQFF.

This clone is a singleton in its sample. V is TRBV18 and J is TRBJ1-2; 7 bases agree with TRBD1. The CDR3 runs 15 residues. V lost 3 bases to trimming and J lost 8 bases; unmatched junction nucleotides: 12. Germline values: CDR1 KGHSH, CDR2 LQKENI. The CDR3 spells CASSPGPGTESGYTF. The CDR3 nucleotides read TGTGCCAGCTCACCGGGCCCCGGGACAGAAAGCGGCTACACCTTC.

The J gene is TRBJ1-5, the V gene TRBV5-1; D possibly corresponds to TRBD1 (5 bases). The CDR3 covers 15 residues. Germline V lookup: CDR1 SGHRS, CDR2 YFSETQ. V was clipped by 4 bases and J by 7 bases, with 18 bases between them. DNA for the CDR3: TGCGCCAGCAGCCCGGGAGGGGTCTTGGGACAGCCCCAGCATTTT. The encoded protein is CASSPGGVLGQPQHF.

The table lists this clone with a count of one. The chain couples TRBV9 to TRBJ1-4; D is unresolved. This CDR3 spans 14 amino acids. The ends were cut back, 2 bases at V and 7 bases at J, with 12 bases in the middle. Germline lookup yields CDR1 SGDLS and CDR2 YYNGEE. CDR3 in amino acids: CASSVSSFGEKLFF. CDR3 DNA sequence: TGTGCCAGCAGCGTCTCCAGTTTTGGTGAAAAACTGTTTTTT.

J is TRBJ2-5 and V is TRBV5-4; 8 nucleotides line up with TRBD1. CDR1 is SGHNT and CDR2 is YYREEE in the germline V gene (reference sequence). The CDR3 consists of 20 residues. Germline trimming cut 4 bases from V and 2 bases from J; bases unmatched to any gene: 22. The CDR3 sequence: CASSGPAARGRTRAQETQYF. The CDR3 DNA sequence: TGTGCCAGCAGCGGTCCGGCGGCCAGGGGGCGGACCCGGGCTCAAGAGACCCAGTACTTC.

The J gene is TRBJ1-1, the V gene TRBV27; D gene ambiguous. Germline-derived CDR1 and CDR2 are MNHEY and SMNVEV (reference sequence). This CDR3 spans 15 amino acids. V was shortened by 1 base and J by 1 base, with 10 bases between the two germline ends. The CDR3 coding sequence is TGTGCCAGCAGTTTATTTTCGGCTAGGAACACTGAAGCTTTCTTT. It encodes CASSLFSARNTEAFF.

The chain recombines TRBV19 with TRBJ2-3; tentative D call: TRBD2 (5 bases). Germline values: CDR1 LNHDA, CDR2 SQIVND (reference sequence). There are 13 residues in the CDR3. Trimming pared 1 base from V and 8 bases from J, leaving 10 bases between. CDR3 sequence reads: CASSIVTSGTQYF. The CDR3 DNA reads TGTGCCAGTAGTATAGTTACGAGCGGTACGCAGTATTTT.

This rearrangement joins TRBV18 to TRBJ2-7, with a possible D match to TRBD2 (5 bases). This CDR3 is 14 amino acids long. From germline, CDR1 is KGHSH and CDR2 LQKENI. V gave up 4 bases and J gave up 2 bases, with 12 bases separating them. CDR3 in DNA: TGTGCCAGCTCACGGGGTGAGGAGGCCTACGAGCAGTACTTC. It specifies CASSRGEEAYEQYF.

This clone has only a few counts. CDR3 loop: CASSPGTSGANTGELFF. CDR3 coding DNA: TGTGCCAGCAGCCCAGGGACTAGCGGCGCGAACACCGGGGAGCTGTTTTTT. V is TRBV5-6 and J is TRBJ2-2, with 11 bases matching TRBD2. The CDR3 runs to 17 residues. CDR1 SGHDT and CDR2 YYEEEE come from the germline V gene. V lost 4 bases and J lost 0; bases outside the gene matches: 5. The full variable domain, in which reference TRBV5-6 and TRBJ2-2 provide the parts outside the CDR3, is DAGVTQSPTHLIKTRGQQVTLRCSPKSGHDTVSWYQQALGQGPQFIFQYYEEEERQRGNFPDRFSGHQFPNYSSELNVNALLLGDSALYLCASSPGTSGANTGELFFGEGSRLTVL.

J is TRBJ1-3 and V is TRBV28, with D maybe TRBD1 (6 bases). From germline, CDR1 is MDHEN and CDR2 SYDVKM. The CDR3 is 14 residues long. With 2 bases removed from V and 4 bases from J, the gap between germline ends came to 9 bases. The CDR3 loop is CASSLMGQGNTIYF. In nucleotides, the CDR3 is TGTGCCAGCAGTTTAATGGGACAAGGAAACACCATATATTTT. Full variable domain (missing parts from reference TRBV28 and TRBJ1-3): DVKVTQSSRYLVKRTGEKVFLECVQDMDHENMFWYRQDPGLGLRLIYFSYDVKMKEKGDIPEGYSVSREKKERFSLILESASTNQTSMYLCASSLMGQGNTIYFGEGSWLTVV.

This chain links TRBV7-9 with TRBJ1-3, with no clear D. There are 16 residues in the CDR3. CDR1 is SEHNR, CDR2 FQNEAQ, per germline (reference sequence). The ends were cut back, 3 bases at V and 0 bases at J, with 12 bases in the middle. This CDR3 is CASSFGGPSSGNTIYF. The CDR3 coding sequence is TGTGCCAGCAGCTTTGGTGGCCCTAGCTCTGGAAACACCATATATTTT.

The chain is built from TRBV11-3 and TRBJ1-1, with TRBD1 matching over 9 bases. V was pared by 3 bases and J by 5 bases, with 4 bases of the junction left unmatched. CDR1 is SGHNT, CDR2 YENEEA, per germline. The CDR3 length is 14 residues. The CDR3 DNA follows: TGTGCCAGCAGCTTCTCGACAGGGGGGACTGAAGCTTTCTTT. Residues: CASSFSTGGTEAFF.

The chain combines TRBV7-2 with TRBJ1-5; 7 bases align to TRBD1. The length of the CDR3 is 14 residues. Germline loops: CDR1 SGHTA, CDR2 FQGNSA. V was pared by 6 bases and J by 9 bases, with 11 bases of the junction left unmatched. The CDR3 DNA is TGTGCCAGCAGAGCCGGGACAGCTTTGTTGCCCCAGCATTTT. Its protein is CASRAGTALLPQHF. Full variable domain (outside the CDR3, taken from reference TRBV7-2 and TRBJ1-5): GAGVSQSPSNKVTEKGKDVELRCDPISGHTALYWYRQSLGQGLEFLIYFQGNSAPDKSGLPSDRFSAERTGGSVSTLTIQRTQQEDSAVYLCASRAGTALLPQHFGDGTRLSIL.

The chain employs TRBV18 and TRBJ1-4; D might be TRBD1 (5 bases). The V end was cut by 5 bases, the J end by 3 bases, with 16 bases between. CDR3 length equals 16 residues. CDR1 is KGHSH and CDR2 is LQKENI in the germline V gene. The CDR3 nucleotides read TGTGCCAGCTCAAGTCTAAAGGGGCAGCCTAATGAAAAACTGTTTTTT. Its protein is CASSSLKGQPNEKLFF.